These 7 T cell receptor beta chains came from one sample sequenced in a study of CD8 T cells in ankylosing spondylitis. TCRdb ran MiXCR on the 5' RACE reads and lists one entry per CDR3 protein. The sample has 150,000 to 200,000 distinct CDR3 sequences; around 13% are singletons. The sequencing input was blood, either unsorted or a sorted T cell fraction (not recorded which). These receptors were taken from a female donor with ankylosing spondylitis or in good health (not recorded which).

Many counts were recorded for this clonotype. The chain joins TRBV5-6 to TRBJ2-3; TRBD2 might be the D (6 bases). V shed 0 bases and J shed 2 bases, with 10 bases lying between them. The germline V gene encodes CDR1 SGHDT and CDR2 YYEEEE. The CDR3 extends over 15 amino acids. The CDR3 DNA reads TGTGCCAGCAGCTTGGTTGGGGACTTCACAGATACGCAGTATTTT. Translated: CASSLVGDFTDTQYF.

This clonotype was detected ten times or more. The CDR3 DNA follows: TGTGCCAGCAGCCCCGGACAGTCCGTGGAGTTCTTC. Translating gives CASSPGQSVEFF. This rearrangement joins TRBV6-6 to TRBJ2-1; D might be TRBD1 (6 bases). V lost 6 bases, J lost 14 bases, and 17 bases lay in between. Germline V lookup: CDR1 MNHNY, CDR2 SVGAGI (reference sequence). The CDR3 has 12 amino acids.

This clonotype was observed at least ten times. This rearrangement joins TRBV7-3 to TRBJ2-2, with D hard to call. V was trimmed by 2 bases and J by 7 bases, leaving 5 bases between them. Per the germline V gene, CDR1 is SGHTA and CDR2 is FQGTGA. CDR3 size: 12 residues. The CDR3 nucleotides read TGTGCCAGCAGCTTAGGTCTCGGGGAGCTGTTTTTT. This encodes CASSLGLGELFF.

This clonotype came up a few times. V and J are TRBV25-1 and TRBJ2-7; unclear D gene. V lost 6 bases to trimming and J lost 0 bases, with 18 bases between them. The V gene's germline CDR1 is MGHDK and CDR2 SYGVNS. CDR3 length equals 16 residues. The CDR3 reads CASREGETLSSYEQYF. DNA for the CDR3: TGTGCCAGCAGAGAAGGTGAGACATTGAGCTCCTACGAGCAGTACTTC.

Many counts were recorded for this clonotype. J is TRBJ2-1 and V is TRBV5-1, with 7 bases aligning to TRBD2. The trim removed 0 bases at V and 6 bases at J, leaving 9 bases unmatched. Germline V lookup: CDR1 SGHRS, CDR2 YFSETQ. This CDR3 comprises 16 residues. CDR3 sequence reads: CASSLASGTTSNEQFF. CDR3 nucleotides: TGCGCCAGCAGCTTGGCCTCTGGGACTACGAGCAATGAGCAGTTCTTC.

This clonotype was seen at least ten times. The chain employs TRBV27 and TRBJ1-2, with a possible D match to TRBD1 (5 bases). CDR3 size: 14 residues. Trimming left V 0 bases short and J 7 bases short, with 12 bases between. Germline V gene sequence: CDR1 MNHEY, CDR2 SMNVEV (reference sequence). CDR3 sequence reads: CASSLSQGLGGYTF. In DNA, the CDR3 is TGTGCCAGCAGTTTATCTCAGGGTCTAGGTGGCTACACCTTC.

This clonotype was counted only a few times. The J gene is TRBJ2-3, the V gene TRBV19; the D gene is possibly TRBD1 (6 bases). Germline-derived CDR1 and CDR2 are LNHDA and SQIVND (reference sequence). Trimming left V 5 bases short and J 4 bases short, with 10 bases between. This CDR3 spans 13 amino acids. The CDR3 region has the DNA TGTGCCAGTAGTCCGGACAGATCAGATACGCAGTATTTT. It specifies CASSPDRSDTQYF. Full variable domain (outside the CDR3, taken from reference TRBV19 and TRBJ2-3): DGGITQSPKYLFRKEGQNVTLSCEQNLNHDAMYWYRQDPGQGLRLIYYSQIVNDFQKGDIAEGYSVSREKKESFPLTVTSAQKNPTAFYLCASSPDRSDTQYFGPGTRLTVL.